The 14 T cell receptor beta chains below all came from one sample that was sequenced in a study of molecular identifiers for immune sequencing clone quantification. TCRdb reprocessed the PCR reads with MiXCR, giving one entry per CDR3 protein. The sample lists under 800,000 distinct CDR3 sequences; 25% were seen once. Sequencing was done on a sample of naive CD8+ T cells from blood, with Jurkat cell RNA spiked in. Documented subset: FACS-sorted CD8+CD4-CCR7+CD45RA+ naive T cells. The receptors derive from a human donor in good health. Some libraries in this study had Jurkat cell RNA spiked in.

This clonotype was observed a few times. The chain is built from TRBV13 and TRBJ2-7; 9 bases align to TRBD2. This CDR3 is built from 16 residues. V gave up 6 bases and J gave up 0 bases; unmatched junction bases: 9. Looked up from germline, CDR1 is PRHDT and CDR2 is FYEKMQ (reference sequence). CDR3 residues: CASSLLSGGSSYEQYF. The CDR3 DNA reads TGTGCCAGCAGTTTGTTGAGCGGGGGGAGCTCCTACGAGCAGTACTTC. Using reference TRBV13 and TRBJ2-7 for the parts outside the CDR3, the full variable domain is AAGVIQSPRHLIKEKRETATLKCYPIPRHDTVYWYQQGPGQDPQFLISFYEKMQSDKGSIPDRFSAQQFSDYHSELNMSSLELGDSALYFCASSLLSGGSSYEQYFGPGTRLTVT.

This clonotype has only a few counts. This sequence joins TRBV11-2 and TRBJ2-3; 8 bases are a match to TRBD2. The CDR3 extends over 14 amino acids. Losses at the gene ends were 5 bases for V and 5 bases for J; bases not matched to a gene: 6. The germline CDR1 and CDR2 sequences are SGHAT and FQNNGV. This CDR3 reads CASSPGRGLDTQYF. The CDR3 nucleotides are TGTGCCAGCAGCCCCGGGAGGGGTCTAGATACGCAGTATTTT.

V is TRBV19 and J is TRBJ2-1, with 8 bases identical to TRBD1. The CDR3 has 13 amino acids. Trimming took 10 bases from V and 8 from J; bases not matched to a gene: 10. Per germline, CDR1 LNHDA and CDR2 SQIVND (reference sequence). This chain's CDR3 is CATQTGEDDEQFF. CDR3 bases: TGTGCCACTCAGACAGGGGAGGATGATGAGCAGTTCTTC.

This clonotype was seen a few times. This chain links TRBV6-2 or TRBV6-3 with TRBJ1-1; 10 positions agree with TRBD1. J was trimmed by 2 bases and V by 2 bases; bases with no gene match: 2. Germline V gene sequence: CDR1 MNHEY, CDR2 SVGEGT. CDR3 size: 15 residues. CDR3 amino acids: CASSYGQGGNTEAFF. The CDR3 DNA sequence: TGTGCCAGCAGTTACGGACAGGGGGGAAACACTGAAGCTTTCTTT.

In its sample, this clonotype was seen many times. V usage is TRBV7-9 and J usage is TRBJ2-2; D gene ambiguous. This CDR3 spans 11 amino acids. Germline CDR1 and CDR2: SEHNR and FQNEAQ (reference sequence). V dropped 7 bases and J dropped 8 bases, with 8 bases sitting between them. This CDR3 is CASKPVGELFF. CDR3 DNA: TGTGCCAGCAAACCCGTTGGGGAGCTGTTTTTT.

Notes on this clonotype: Its ends do not fully match the called genes, so a read error is possible. This chain connects TRBV16 to TRBJ1-1; a possible D gene is TRBD1 (6 bases). Germline V gives CDR1 KGHSY, CDR2 FQNENV. The CDR3 is made up of 14 amino acids. CDR3 residues: CASSQSQGRTEASF. As DNA, the CDR3 is TGTGCCAGCAGCCAATCTCAGGGGAGGACTGAAGCTTCCTTT.

This clonotype was seen just once. A much larger clone is a single base away; this may be a read error. This is likely a read error, given that the CDR3 carries no conserved phenylalanine or tryptophan at its end. The chain combines TRBV20-1 with TRBJ2-4; 13 bases match TRBD2. The CDR3 consists of 14 residues. Per germline, CDR1 DFQATT and CDR2 SNEGSKA (reference sequence). The junction had 6 bases not matched to a gene; V was cut back by 5 bases and J by 8 bases. The CDR3 DNA reads TGCAGTGCTGGACTAGCGGGAGCCCCATACATTCAGTACCTC. It codes for CSAGLAGAPYIQYL.

This clonotype was observed many times. V gene TRBV7-2 combines with J gene TRBJ1-1, with D possibly being TRBD1 (5 bases). The CDR3 extends over 13 amino acids. CDR1 and CDR2 (germline): SGHTA, FQGNSA. Trimming shortened V by 2 bases and J by 5 bases, and 9 bases separated the two germline ends. The CDR3 region is CASSLMGVTEAFF. In DNA, the CDR3 is TGTGCCAGCAGCTTAATGGGGGTGACTGAAGCTTTCTTT.

The chain is built from TRBV4-3 and TRBJ2-7; D gene ambiguous. CDR1 and CDR2 from the germline V gene are LGHNA and YSLEER. This CDR3 is 14 amino acids long. V lost 4 bases, J lost 1 base, and 11 bases lay in between. CDR3 loop: CASSPVKVSYEQYF. The CDR3, as DNA: TGCGCCAGCAGCCCCGTGAAGGTGTCCTACGAGCAGTACTTC.

Concerning this clonotype: A much larger clone sits a single nucleotide away, making a read error possible. The V gene is TRBV7-9, the J gene TRBJ1-1; D is undetermined. CDR1 and CDR2 from the germline V gene are SEHNR and FQNEAQ (reference sequence). The CDR3 has 12 amino acids. The CDR3 sequence is CASSLDDLEALF. CDR3 DNA sequence: TGTGCCAGCAGCTTAGATGATTTAGAAGCTCTCTTT.

This clonotype turned up a few times. The V gene is TRBV6-2 or TRBV6-3, the J gene TRBJ2-7, with a possible D match to TRBD1 (6 bases). The CDR3 has 16 amino acids. Trimming took 4 bases from V and 2 from J, leaving 18 bases between them. Germline V CDR1 and CDR2: MNHEY, SVGEGT. In DNA, the CDR3 is TGTGCCAGCAGTTCCCTCGGGGAAGGGGGTACCTACGAGCAGTACTTC. This translates into CASSSLGEGGTYEQYF.

In this sample, this clonotype turned up a few times. The V gene is TRBV6-1, the J gene TRBJ2-7, with TRBD1 as a possible D gene (6 bases). Per germline, CDR1 MNHNS and CDR2 SASEGT. This CDR3 region has 14 residues. Deletions cut 2 bases from V and 3 bases from J, with 11 bases between. This CDR3 reads CASSESQGLYEQYF. The CDR3 region has the DNA TGTGCCAGCAGTGAATCACAGGGTCTCTACGAGCAGTACTTC.

Comment on this clonotype: This may come from a read error, since a much larger clone is one base off. This CDR3 is CASSVSGAPRGLAGTQYF. The CDR3 coding sequence is TGTGCCAGCAGCGTGTCAGGGGCGCCCAGGGGGCTGGCAGGTACGCAGTATTTT. The gene calls are TRBV9 and TRBJ2-3, with TRBD1 matching over 8 bases. The CDR3 extends over 18 amino acids. V was clipped by 2 bases and J by 8 bases; unmatched bases: 19. Germline V gene sequence: CDR1 SGDLS, CDR2 YYNGEE.

At least ten counts were recorded for this clonotype. The chain uses TRBV19 and TRBJ1-5; D unclear. This CDR3 region has 12 residues. V was trimmed by 11 bases and J by 9 bases, leaving 17 bases between them. Germline CDR1 LNHDA, CDR2 SQIVND (reference sequence). The CDR3 is CASHAGILPQHF. CDR3 bases: TGTGCCTCCCACGCGGGGATTCTGCCCCAGCATTTT.